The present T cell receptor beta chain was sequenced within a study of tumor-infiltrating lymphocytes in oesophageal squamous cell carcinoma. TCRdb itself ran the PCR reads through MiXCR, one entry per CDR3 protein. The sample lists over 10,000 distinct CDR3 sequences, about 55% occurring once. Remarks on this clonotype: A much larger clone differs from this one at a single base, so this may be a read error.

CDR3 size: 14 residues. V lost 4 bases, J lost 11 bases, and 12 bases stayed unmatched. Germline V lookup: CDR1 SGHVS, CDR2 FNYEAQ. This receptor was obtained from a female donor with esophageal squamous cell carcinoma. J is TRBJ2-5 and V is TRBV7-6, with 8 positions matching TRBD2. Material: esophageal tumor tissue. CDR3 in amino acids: CASSSIPGLEEQYF. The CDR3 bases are TGTGCCAGCAGCTCTATTCCGGGACTAGAAGAGCAGTACTTC.